Each of the 11 T cell receptor beta chains below was sequenced from the same sample in a study of blood T cell repertoires in COVID-19. Here immunoSEQ multiplex PCR was the method, and the copy in TCRdb shows in-frame clones only, minus some. Of around 20,000 clones listed, approximately 90% are singletons. Sequencing used peripheral blood. All receptors come from a man between 70 and 80 years old with acute or convalescent COVID-19.

The chain has TRBV19 and TRBJ1-2; TRBD1 matches 7 bases. Unmatched junction bases numbered 10, after V lost 3 bases and J lost 6 bases. Germline CDR1 reads LNHDA; CDR2 reads SQIVND (reference sequence). The CDR3 contains 15 residues. The chain's CDR3 is CASSITRTGVDGYTF. CDR3 DNA: TGTGCCAGTAGTATCACGCGGACAGGAGTGGATGGCTACACCTTC.

This clone appeared a few times. The CDR3 DNA reads TGTGCCAGCAGTTTTCCCTACGAGGGGACTAGCGGGAAATACGAGCAGTACTTC. This gives the protein CASSFPYEGTSGKYEQYF. This chain uses TRBV28 with TRBJ2-7, with 13 bases fitting TRBD2. Germline V gene data show CDR1 as MDHEN and CDR2 as SYDVKM. The CDR3 covers 18 residues. The trim removed 3 bases at V and 4 bases at J, leaving 12 bases unmatched.

V gene TRBV19 combines with J gene TRBJ1-4, with TRBD1 matching 7 bases. J lost 7 bases, V lost 4 bases, and 6 bases had no gene match. The germline gives CDR1 LNHDA, CDR2 SQIVND (reference sequence). The CDR3 consists of 14 residues. The CDR3 region is CASSKVGTVEKLFF. In DNA, the CDR3 is TGTGCCAGTAGTAAGGTCGGGACAGTTGAAAAACTGTTTTTT.

The chain couples TRBV3-1 (or the pseudogene TRBV3-2) to TRBJ1-5; D uncertain. Looked up from germline, CDR1 is LGHDT and CDR2 is YNNKEL (reference sequence). The CDR3 consists of 13 residues. The V end lost 5 bases, the J end lost 2 bases, and 7 bases lay between the germline ends. This CDR3 reads CASSAMGNQPQHF. CDR3 DNA: TGTGCCAGCAGCGCGATGGGCAATCAGCCCCAGCATTTT.

The genes are TRBV5-5 and TRBJ2-7; the D gene is possibly TRBD1 (6 bases). V shed 4 bases and J shed 3 bases, with 14 bases lying between them. Germline V CDR1 and CDR2: SGHKS, YYEKEE (reference sequence). The CDR3 spans 14 residues. The CDR3 loop is CASSPIGQFYEQYF. DNA for the CDR3: TGTGCCAGCAGCCCGATAGGACAGTTCTACGAGCAGTACTTC.

This clone was recorded once. CDR3 loop: CASSPETGSTEAFF. CDR3 in DNA: TGTGCCAGCTCACCCGAGACAGGGAGCACTGAAGCTTTCTTT. The chain is built from TRBV18 and TRBJ1-1; 7 bases agree with TRBD1. From germline, CDR1 is KGHSH and CDR2 LQKENI. Germline trimming cut 3 bases from V and 4 bases from J; bases unmatched to any gene: 5. CDR3 size: 14 residues.

The chain joins TRBV7-3 to TRBJ1-4; D gene unclear. There are 14 residues in the CDR3. The V end was cut by 4 bases, the J end by 8 bases, with 14 bases between. Germline CDR1 is SGHTA and CDR2 is FQGTGA. CDR3 region: CASSSIGGNEKLFF. For the CDR3, the DNA is TGTGCCAGCAGCTCAATCGGAGGCAACGAAAAACTGTTTTTT. The full variable domain, its missing parts supplied by reference TRBV7-3 and TRBJ1-4, is GAGVSQTPSNKVTEKGKYVELRCDPISGHTALYWYRQSLGQGPEFLIYFQGTGAADDSGLPNDRFFAVRPEGSVSTLKIQRTERGDSAVYLCASSSIGGNEKLFFGSGTQLSVL.

The chain employs TRBV7-3 and TRBJ2-3, with D perhaps matching TRBD2 (5 bases). Trimming shortened V by 5 bases and J by 3 bases, and 9 bases separated the two germline ends. This CDR3 has 13 amino acids. Per the germline V gene, CDR1 is SGHTA and CDR2 is FQGTGA. CDR3 DNA: TGTGCCAGCAGCCCATCGGGGACAGATACGCAGTATTTT. Its translation: CASSPSGTDTQYF.

This rearrangement joins TRBV10-3 to TRBJ1-4, with a weak D call TRBD1 (6 bases). CDR3 length equals 14 residues. V lost 4 bases and J 5 bases, leaving 11 bases between the germline ends. Germline V gene sequence: CDR1 ENHRY, CDR2 SYGVKD. The CDR3 nucleotides read TGTGCCATCAGTGTTACAGGGCAGAATGAAAAACTGTTTTTT. Translation gives CAISVTGQNEKLFF.

This rearrangement joins TRBV5-6 to TRBJ1-5, with D tentatively TRBD1 (5 bases). This CDR3 is built from 16 residues. Deletions cut 1 base from V and 0 bases from J, with 11 bases between. Germline loops: CDR1 SGHDT, CDR2 YYEEEE. CDR3 in DNA: TGTGCCAGCAGCTTGCGGCTGACAGATAGCAATCAGCCCCAGCATTTT. It codes for CASSLRLTDSNQPQHF.

The gene calls are TRBV5-5 and TRBJ2-5, with TRBD2 identical over 14 bases. From germline, CDR1 is SGHKS and CDR2 YYEKEE (reference sequence). The CDR3 is 16 residues long. J lost 6 bases, V lost 4 bases, and 8 bases had no gene match. The CDR3 region has the DNA TGTGCCAGCAGCCCGGGGACTAGCGGGAGTAGAAAGACCCAGTACTTC. Its translation is CASSPGTSGSRKTQYF. The complete variable domain, with remaining parts taken from reference TRBV5-5 and TRBJ2-5, reads DAGVTQSPTHLIKTRGQQVTLRCSPISGHKSVSWYQQVLGQGPQFIFQYYEKEERGRGNFPDRFSARQFPNYSSELNVNALLLGDSALYLCASSPGTSGSRKTQYFGPGTRLLVL.